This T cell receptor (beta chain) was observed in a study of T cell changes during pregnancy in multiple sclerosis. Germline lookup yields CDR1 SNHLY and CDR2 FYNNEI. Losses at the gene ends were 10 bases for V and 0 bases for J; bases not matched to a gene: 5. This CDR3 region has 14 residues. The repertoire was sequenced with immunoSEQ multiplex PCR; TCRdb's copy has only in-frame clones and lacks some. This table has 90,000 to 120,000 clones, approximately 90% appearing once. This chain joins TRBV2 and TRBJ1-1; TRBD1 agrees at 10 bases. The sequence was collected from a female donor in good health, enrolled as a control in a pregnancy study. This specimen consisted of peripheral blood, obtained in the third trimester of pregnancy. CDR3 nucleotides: TGTGCCACTCGGACAGGGGGGCTGAACACTGAAGCTTTCTTT. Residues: CATRTGGLNTEAFF.